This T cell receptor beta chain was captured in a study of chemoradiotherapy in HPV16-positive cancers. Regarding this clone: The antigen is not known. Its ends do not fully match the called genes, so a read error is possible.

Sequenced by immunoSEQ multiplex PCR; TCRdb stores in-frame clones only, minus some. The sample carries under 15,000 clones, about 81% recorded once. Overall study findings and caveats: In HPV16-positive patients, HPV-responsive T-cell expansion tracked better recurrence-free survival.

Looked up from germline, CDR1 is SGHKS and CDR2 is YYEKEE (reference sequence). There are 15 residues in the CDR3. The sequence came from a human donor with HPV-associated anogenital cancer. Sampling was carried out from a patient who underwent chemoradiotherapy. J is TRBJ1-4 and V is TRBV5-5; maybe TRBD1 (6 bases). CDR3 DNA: TGTGCCAGCACCTTGGGCGGGGGGGGCGGTGAAAAACTGTTTTTT. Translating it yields CASTLGGGGGEKLFF.